This T cell receptor (beta chain) derives from a study of blood T cell repertoires in COVID-19. The germline gives CDR1 SNHLY, CDR2 FYNNEI. Trimming left V 8 bases short and J 1 base short, with 8 bases between. The CDR3 covers 12 residues. Sequencing was performed with immunoSEQ multiplex PCR; in TCRdb, only in-frame clones are kept and a portion is missing. The data contain 84,000 or so clones, 65% to 80% of them singletons. Specimen: peripheral blood. The clonotype was recovered from a human donor in a cohort sampled during active COVID-19. The chain carries TRBV2 and TRBJ1-1, with unresolved D. This chain's CDR3 is CASHTKNTEAFF. The CDR3 DNA reads as TGTGCCAGCCATACTAAGAACACTGAAGCTTTCTTT.